This TCR beta chain was identified during a study of early stage breast cancer tumors. Study-level background: Invasive lobular carcinomas made up four of 12 ER+/PR+/HER2- tumors. Points from the study as a whole: Bulk DNA sequencing of unsorted cells missed chain pairing and markers. Blood repertoires resembled normal breast more than tumor.

Each sample had two DNA replicates, approximately 0.5 ug blood or roughly 1.5 ug tissue. Repertoires were generated with immunoSEQ multiplex PCR, while TCRdb's copy carries only in-frame clones and drops some. The table records fewer than 80,000 clones, about 85% of them present only once. In regard to this clone: What it binds is not known.

Germline V lookup: CDR1 WNHNN, CDR2 SYGVQD (reference sequence). The CDR3 contains 19 residues. The V segment lost 3 bases and the J segment 3 bases; nucleotides outside the gene matches: 19. The chain joins TRBV10-1 to TRBJ2-5; 7 bases line up with TRBD1. This TCR was recovered from a person aged 40 to 49 with breast cancer. Sequencing was performed on blood. The CDR3 region is CASSERFDLPKTGEETQYF. The DNA of the CDR3 is TGCGCCAGCAGTGAACGTTTCGACCTCCCCAAAACAGGGGAAGAGACCCAGTACTTC.